Given below is one T cell receptor (beta chain) in context. The data originate from a study of blood T cell repertoires in COVID-19. Study context: Specimens from acute and convalescent COVID-19 originated in the United States, Italy and Spain. The cDNA or gDNA used as material had been derived from T cells, B-cell-depleted T cells, or PBMCs.

Per the original data handling: Reference gene primer amplification gave estimated nucleated cell counts. Clones were sequenced by immunoSEQ multiplex PCR, and TCRdb holds only the in-frame ones, with some missing. D and trimming were read from the DNA, whereas the V and J calls and clone size are those reported in that table. In the table there are 150,000 to 200,000 clones, about 85% of which are singletons. J was trimmed by 3 bases and V by 7 bases; bases with no gene match: 9. Germline lookup yields CDR1 SGHAT and CDR2 FQNNGV. This CDR3 has 14 amino acids. The source of this sequence is a man in his sixties with active or convalescent COVID-19. V is TRBV11-2 and J is TRBJ2-7; 7 nucleotides align to TRBD2. Source material: peripheral blood. The CDR3 is CASTSTSTDYEQYF. The CDR3 coding sequence is TGTGCCAGCACCTCGACTAGCACCGACTACGAGCAGTACTTC. Together with reference TRBV11-2 and TRBJ2-7, the CDR3 gives the full variable domain: EAGVAQSPRYKIIEKRQSVAFWCNPISGHATLYWYQQILGQGPKLLIQFQNNGVVDDSQLPKDRFSAERLKGVDSTLKIQPAKLEDSAVYLCASTSTSTDYEQYFGPGTRLTVT.